Sequencing of this T cell receptor (beta chain) was carried out in a study of blood T cell repertoires in COVID-19. Generated by immunoSEQ multiplex PCR, the TCRdb table keeps only in-frame clones and is missing some. The repertoire holds 35,000 to 55,000 clones, with 89% as singletons. This clone was seen once. Sequenced input: peripheral blood. This TCR was recovered from a man aged 65 to 79 with active COVID-19.

For the CDR3, the DNA is TGTGCCAGCAGTCCCCCGGGACAGGGGGCTGGGGATACGCAGTATTTT. Translated, it gives CASSPPGQGAGDTQYF. The genes are TRBV28 and TRBJ2-3; TRBD1 matches at 12 bases. This CDR3 is 16 amino acids long. The germline gives CDR1 MDHEN, CDR2 SYDVKM. Unmatched junction bases numbered 9, after V lost 5 bases and J lost 6 bases.